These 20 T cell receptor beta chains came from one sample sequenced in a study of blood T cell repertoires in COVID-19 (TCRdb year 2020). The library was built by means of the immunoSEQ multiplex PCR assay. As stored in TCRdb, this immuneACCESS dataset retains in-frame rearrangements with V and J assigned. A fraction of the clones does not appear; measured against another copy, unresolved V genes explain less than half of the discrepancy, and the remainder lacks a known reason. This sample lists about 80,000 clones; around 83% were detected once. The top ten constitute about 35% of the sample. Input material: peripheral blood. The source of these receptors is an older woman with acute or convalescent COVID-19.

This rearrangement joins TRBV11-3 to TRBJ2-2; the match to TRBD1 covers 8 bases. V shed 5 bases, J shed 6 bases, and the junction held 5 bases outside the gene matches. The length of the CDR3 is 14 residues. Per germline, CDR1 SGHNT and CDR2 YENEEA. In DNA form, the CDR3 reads TGTGCCAGCAGCCCCGACAGGGGAGCCGGGGAGCTGTTTTTT. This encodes CASSPDRGAGELFF.

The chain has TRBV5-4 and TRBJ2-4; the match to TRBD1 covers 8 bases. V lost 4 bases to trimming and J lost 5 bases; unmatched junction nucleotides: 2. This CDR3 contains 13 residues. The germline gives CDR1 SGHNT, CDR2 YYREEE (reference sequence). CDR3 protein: CASSKDRENIQYF. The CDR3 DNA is TGTGCCAGCAGCAAGGACAGGGAAAACATTCAGTACTTC.

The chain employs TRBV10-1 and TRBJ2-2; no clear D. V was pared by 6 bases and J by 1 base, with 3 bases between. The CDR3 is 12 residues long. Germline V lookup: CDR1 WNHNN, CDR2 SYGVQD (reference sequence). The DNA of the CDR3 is TGCGCCAGCAGCCGGAACACCGGGGAGCTGTTTTTT. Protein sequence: CASSRNTGELFF.

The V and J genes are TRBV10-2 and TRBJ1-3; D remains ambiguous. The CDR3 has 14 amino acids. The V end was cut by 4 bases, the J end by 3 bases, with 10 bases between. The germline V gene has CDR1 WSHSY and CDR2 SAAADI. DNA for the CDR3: TGCGCCAGCAGTGTCGGGATTATTGGAAACACCATATATTTT. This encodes CASSVGIIGNTIYF.

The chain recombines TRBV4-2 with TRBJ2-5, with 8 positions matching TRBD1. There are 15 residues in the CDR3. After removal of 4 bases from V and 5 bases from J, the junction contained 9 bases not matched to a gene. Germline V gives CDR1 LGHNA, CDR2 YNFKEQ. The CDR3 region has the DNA TGTGCCAGCAGCCCGGGACAGGAGATTCATGAGACCCAGTACTTC. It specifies CASSPGQEIHETQYF.

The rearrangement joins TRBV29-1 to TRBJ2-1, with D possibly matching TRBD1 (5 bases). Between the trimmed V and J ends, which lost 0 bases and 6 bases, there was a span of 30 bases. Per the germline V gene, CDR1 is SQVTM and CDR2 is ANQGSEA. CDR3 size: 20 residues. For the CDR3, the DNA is TGCAGCGTTGAAGATCTAATCGGCGGATCAAGGGGTGAATTGGGCAATGAGCAGTTCTTC. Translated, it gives CSVEDLIGGSRGELGNEQFF.

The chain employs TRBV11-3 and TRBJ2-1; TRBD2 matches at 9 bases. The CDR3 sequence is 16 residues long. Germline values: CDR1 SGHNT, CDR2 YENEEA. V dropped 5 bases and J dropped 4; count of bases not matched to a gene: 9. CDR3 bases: TGTGCCAGCAGCAAACAGGGACTAGCAGGGTACAATGAGCAGTTCTTC. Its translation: CASSKQGLAGYNEQFF.

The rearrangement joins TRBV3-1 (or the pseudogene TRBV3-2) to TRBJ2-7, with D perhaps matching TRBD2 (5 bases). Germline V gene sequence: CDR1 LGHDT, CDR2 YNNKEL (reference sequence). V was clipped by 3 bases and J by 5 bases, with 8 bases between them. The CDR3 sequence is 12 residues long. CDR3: CASSQTNDEQYF. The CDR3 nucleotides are TGTGCCAGCAGCCAGACTAACGACGAGCAGTACTTC.

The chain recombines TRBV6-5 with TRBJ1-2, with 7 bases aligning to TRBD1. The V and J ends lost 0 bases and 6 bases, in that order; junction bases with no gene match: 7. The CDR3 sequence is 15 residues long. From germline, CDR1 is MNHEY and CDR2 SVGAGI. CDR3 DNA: TGTGCCAGCAGTTACTCGTTCTTCGACAGGGATGGCTACACCTTC. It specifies CASSYSFFDRDGYTF.

The CDR3 nucleotides read TGTGCCAGCAGTTTGGGGCTAAACATCGTTATCTACGAGCAGTACTTC. It specifies CASSLGLNIVIYEQYF. The rearrangement links TRBV28 to TRBJ2-7; D might be TRBD1 (5 bases). This CDR3 is 16 amino acids long. V was shortened by 3 bases and J by 3 bases, with 18 bases between the two germline ends. CDR1 MDHEN and CDR2 SYDVKM come from the germline V gene.

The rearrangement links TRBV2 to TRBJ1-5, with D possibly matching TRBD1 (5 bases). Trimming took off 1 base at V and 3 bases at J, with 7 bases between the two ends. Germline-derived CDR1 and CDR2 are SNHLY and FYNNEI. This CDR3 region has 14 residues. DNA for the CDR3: TGTGCCAGCAGTGAAGAGGGGTCCAATCAGCCCCAGCATTTT. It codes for CASSEEGSNQPQHF.

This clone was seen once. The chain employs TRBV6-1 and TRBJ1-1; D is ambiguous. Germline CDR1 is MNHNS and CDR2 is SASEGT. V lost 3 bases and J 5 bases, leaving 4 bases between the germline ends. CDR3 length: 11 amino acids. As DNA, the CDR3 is TGTGCCAGCAGTGAGAGTACTGAAGCTTTCTTT. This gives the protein CASSESTEAFF.

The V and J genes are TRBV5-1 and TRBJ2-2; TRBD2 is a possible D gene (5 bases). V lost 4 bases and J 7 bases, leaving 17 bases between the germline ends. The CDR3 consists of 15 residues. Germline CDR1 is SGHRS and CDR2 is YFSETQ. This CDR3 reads CASSPLAVSSGELFF. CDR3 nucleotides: TGCGCCAGCAGCCCGCTAGCAGTTTCGAGCGGGGAGCTGTTTTTT.

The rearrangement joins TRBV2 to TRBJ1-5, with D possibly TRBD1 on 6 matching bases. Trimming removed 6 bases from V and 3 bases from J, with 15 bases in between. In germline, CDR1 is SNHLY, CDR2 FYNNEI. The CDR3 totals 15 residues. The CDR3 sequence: CASRDLRGNNQPQHF. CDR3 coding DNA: TGTGCCAGCAGGGATCTCAGGGGCAACAATCAGCCCCAGCATTTT.

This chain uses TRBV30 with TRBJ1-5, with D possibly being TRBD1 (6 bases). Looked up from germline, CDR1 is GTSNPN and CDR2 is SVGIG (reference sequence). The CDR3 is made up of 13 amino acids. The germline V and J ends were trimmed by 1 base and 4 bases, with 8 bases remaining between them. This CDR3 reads CAWSGGLNQPQHF. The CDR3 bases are TGTGCCTGGAGTGGGGGGCTTAATCAGCCCCAGCATTTT.

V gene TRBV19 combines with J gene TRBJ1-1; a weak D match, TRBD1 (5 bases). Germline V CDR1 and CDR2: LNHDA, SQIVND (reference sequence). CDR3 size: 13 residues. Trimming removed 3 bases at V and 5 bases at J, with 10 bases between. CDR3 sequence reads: CASSIQGGTEAFF. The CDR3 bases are TGTGCCAGTAGTATTCAGGGTGGAACTGAAGCTTTCTTT.

CDR3 loop: CASSVVEAVVGEQYF. The CDR3 DNA reads as TGTGCCAGCAGCGTAGTGGAGGCGGTGGTGGGGGAGCAGTACTTC. The V gene is TRBV9, the J gene TRBJ2-7; D possibly corresponds to TRBD2 (5 bases). Germline assignment: CDR1 SGDLS and CDR2 YYNGEE. Trimming took off 0 bases at V and 7 bases at J, with 17 bases between the two ends. The CDR3 is 15 amino acids.

As DNA, the CDR3 is TGTGCCATCAGGAGTGACAGGCAGCCCGATGGCTACACCTTC. Amino acids: CAIRSDRQPDGYTF. The chain recombines TRBV10-3 with TRBJ1-2; D might be TRBD1 (6 bases). There are 14 residues in the CDR3. Trimming stripped 6 bases from V and 6 bases from J, with 17 bases between. The V gene's germline CDR1 is ENHRY and CDR2 SYGVKD.

The CDR3 spells CASSLYGTGAGAEAFF. As DNA, the CDR3 is TGTGCCAGTAGTTTATACGGGACAGGGGCAGGAGCTGAAGCTTTCTTT. The V call is TRBV19, the J call TRBJ1-1; 10 bases align to TRBD1. The CDR3 length is 16 residues. The V gene end was trimmed by 5 bases and the J gene end by 6 bases; junction bases not matched to a gene: 12. Germline V gene lookup returns CDR1 LNHDA and CDR2 SQIVND (reference sequence).

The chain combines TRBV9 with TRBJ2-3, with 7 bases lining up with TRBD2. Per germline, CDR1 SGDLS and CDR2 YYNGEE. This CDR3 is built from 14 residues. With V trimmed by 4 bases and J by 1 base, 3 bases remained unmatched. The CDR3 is CASSLGGGTDTQYF. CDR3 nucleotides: TGTGCCAGCAGCCTGGGAGGGGGCACAGATACGCAGTATTTT.